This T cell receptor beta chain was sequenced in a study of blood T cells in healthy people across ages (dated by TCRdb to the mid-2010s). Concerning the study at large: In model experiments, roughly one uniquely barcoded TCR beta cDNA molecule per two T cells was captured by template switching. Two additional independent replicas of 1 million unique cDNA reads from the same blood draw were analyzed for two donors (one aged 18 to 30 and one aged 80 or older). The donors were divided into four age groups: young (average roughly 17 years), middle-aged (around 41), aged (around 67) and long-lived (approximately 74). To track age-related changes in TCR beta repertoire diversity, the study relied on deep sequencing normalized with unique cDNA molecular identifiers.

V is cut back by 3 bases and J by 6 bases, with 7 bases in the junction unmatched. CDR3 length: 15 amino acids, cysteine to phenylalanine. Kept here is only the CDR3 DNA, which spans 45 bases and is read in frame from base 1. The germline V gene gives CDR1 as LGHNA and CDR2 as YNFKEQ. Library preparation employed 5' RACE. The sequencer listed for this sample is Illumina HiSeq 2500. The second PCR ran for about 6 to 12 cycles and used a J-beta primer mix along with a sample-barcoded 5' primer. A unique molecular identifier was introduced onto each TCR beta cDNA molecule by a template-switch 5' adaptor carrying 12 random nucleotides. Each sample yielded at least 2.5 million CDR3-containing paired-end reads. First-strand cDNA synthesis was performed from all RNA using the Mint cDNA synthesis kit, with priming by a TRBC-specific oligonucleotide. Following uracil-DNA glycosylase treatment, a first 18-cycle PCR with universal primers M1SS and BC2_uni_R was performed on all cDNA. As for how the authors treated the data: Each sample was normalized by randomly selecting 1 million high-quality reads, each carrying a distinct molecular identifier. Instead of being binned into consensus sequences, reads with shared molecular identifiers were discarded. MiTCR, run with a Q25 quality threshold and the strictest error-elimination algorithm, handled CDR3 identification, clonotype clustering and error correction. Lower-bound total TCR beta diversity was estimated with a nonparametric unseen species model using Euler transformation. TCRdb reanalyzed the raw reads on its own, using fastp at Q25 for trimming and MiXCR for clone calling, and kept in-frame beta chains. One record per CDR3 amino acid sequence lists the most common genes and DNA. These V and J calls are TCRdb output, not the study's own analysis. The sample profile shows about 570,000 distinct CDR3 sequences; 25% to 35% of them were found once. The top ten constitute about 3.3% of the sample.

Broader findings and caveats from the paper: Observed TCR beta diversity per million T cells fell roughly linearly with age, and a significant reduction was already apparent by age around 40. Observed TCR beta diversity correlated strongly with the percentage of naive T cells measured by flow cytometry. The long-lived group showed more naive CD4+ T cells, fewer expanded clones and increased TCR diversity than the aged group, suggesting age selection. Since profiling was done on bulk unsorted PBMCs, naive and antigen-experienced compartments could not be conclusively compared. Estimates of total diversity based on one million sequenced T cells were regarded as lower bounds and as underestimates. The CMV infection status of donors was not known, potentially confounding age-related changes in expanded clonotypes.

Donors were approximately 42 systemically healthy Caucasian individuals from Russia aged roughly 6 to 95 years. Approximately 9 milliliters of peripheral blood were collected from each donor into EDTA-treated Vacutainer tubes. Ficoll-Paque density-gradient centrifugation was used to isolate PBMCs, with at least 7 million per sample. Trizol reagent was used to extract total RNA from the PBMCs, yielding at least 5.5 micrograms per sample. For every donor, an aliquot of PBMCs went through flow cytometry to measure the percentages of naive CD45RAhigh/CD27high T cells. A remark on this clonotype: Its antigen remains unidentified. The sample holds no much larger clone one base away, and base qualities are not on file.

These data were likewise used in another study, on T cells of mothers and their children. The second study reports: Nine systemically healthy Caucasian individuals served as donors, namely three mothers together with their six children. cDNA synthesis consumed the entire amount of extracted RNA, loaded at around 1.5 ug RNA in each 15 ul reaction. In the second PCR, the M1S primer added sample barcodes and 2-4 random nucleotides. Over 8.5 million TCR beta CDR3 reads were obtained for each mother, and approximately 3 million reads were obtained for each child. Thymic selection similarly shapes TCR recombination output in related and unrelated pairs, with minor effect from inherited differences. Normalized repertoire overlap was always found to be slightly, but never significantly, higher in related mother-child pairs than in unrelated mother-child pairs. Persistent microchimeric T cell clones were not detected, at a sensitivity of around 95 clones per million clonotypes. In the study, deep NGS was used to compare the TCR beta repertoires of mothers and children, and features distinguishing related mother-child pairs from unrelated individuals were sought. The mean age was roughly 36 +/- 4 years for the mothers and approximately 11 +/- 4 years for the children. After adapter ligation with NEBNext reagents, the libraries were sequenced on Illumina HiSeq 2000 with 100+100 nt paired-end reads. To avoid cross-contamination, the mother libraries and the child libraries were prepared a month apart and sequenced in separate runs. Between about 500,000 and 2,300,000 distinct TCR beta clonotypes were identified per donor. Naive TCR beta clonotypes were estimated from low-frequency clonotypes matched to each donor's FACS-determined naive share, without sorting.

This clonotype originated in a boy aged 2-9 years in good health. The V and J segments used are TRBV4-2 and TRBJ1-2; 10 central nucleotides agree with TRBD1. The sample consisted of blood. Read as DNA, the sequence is TGTGCCAGCAGCCACGACAGGGGGCTTTTTGATGGCTACACCTTC. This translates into CASSHDRGLFDGYTF.